Listed below are T cell receptor beta chains from one sample, sequenced in a study of regulatory T cells in long-lasting Graves disease. TCRdb re-called the multiplex PCR reads through MiXCR, storing one row per CDR3 protein. The sample yields roughly 430,000 distinct CDR3 sequences, about 17% seen once. In addition, the sample was reused for a study of T cells in Graves' hyperthyroidism and ophthalmopathy.

The starting material was peripheral blood mononuclear cells (PBMCs), obtained at new diagnosis, from a patient treated with antithyroid drugs. These receptors originate from a woman aged 25-40 years with Graves disease. Each CDR3 is given with its conserved first and last residue. The order of the fields is clone size, J gene, D gene, V gene, CDR3 DNA, CDR3 protein. D genes are given only for firm matches. Size values are once, few and many counts, or a class for expanded clones, and some rows have none.

>many|TRBJ1-5|TRBD1|TRBV28
TGTGCCAGCAGTCGCGGGGGTTGGACAGGGACCGATCAGCCCCAGCATTTT
CASSRGGWTGTDQPQHF
>many|TRBJ2-3|NA|TRBV29-1
TGCAGCGTTGACTTGGGCAGGGATACAGATACGCAGTATTTT
CSVDLGRDTDTQYF
>few|TRBJ1-5|NA|TRBV12-3/TRBV12-4
TGTGCCAGCAGTTCTAACAGAGATCAGCCCCAGCATTTT
CASSSNRDQPQHF
>many|TRBJ2-7|TRBD2|TRBV27
TGTGCCAGCAGCTGGGGGGGACCTTCCTACGAGCAGTACTTC
CASSWGGPSYEQYF
>NA|TRBJ2-7|TRBD2|TRBV13
TGTGCCAGCAGCCGTAGCGGGAGCTGGACTTACGAGCAGTACTTC
CASSRSGSWTYEQYF
>few|TRBJ1-2|NA|TRBV7-6
TGTGCCAGCAGCTTAGCGGTGGGGCCCGGGCCCCCCACCTTC
CASSLAVGPGPPTF
>NA|TRBJ2-3|TRBD2|TRBV24-1
TGTGCCACCGCCCTAGCGGGAGAGGATACGCAGTATTTT
CATALAGEDTQYF
>NA|TRBJ2-3|NA|TRBV7-8
TGTGCCAGCAGCTCAGGGTGGGACACAGATATGCAGTATTTT
CASSSGWDTDMQYF
>few|TRBJ1-5|NA|TRBV15
TGTGCCACCAGCTCCGCCAGGCCAAGCAATCAGCCCCAGCATTTT
CATSSARPSNQPQHF
>NA|TRBJ2-7|TRBD2|TRBV20-1
TGCAGTGCTAGAGAACTAGCGGGGCGCTACGAGCAGTACTTC
CSARELAGRYEQYF
>many|TRBJ1-1|NA|TRBV11-2
TGTGCCAGCAGCTCACCCTTTCTTGGGAACACTGAAGCTTTCTTT
CASSSPFLGNTEAFF
>NA|TRBJ2-1|TRBD2|TRBV28
TGTGCCAGCAGTTCCCGGACTAGCGGTAACAATGAGCAGTTCTTC
CASSSRTSGNNEQFF
>many|TRBJ2-5|NA|TRBV3-1
TGTGCCAGCAGCCAATGGGGCCTGTTAAAAGAGACCCAGTACTTC
CASSQWGLLKETQYF
>many|TRBJ1-2|NA|TRBV29-1
TGCAGCGTTGAAGATCTGGCGGGCTGGGGGGGTGGAGGCTACACCTTC
CSVEDLAGWGGGGYTF
>many|TRBJ2-1|NA|TRBV12-3/TRBV12-4
TGTGCCAGCAGTATAATGAGAGTCGGTTCGGGATATGAGCAGTTCTTC
CASSIMRVGSGYEQFF
>many|TRBJ2-7|NA|TRBV5-1
TGCGCCAGCAGCTTAACCGGGACAACCTACGAGCAGTACTTC
CASSLTGTTYEQYF
>NA|TRBJ2-1|TRBD2|TRBV5-1
TGCGCCAGCAGCCCCGCCGGGACTAGCGGGAGAGGGGAGCAGTTCTTC
CASSPAGTSGRGEQFF
>many|TRBJ1-5|NA|TRBV6-2/TRBV6-3
TGTGCCAGCACTCAAAAGGGTCACGGGGGGAGCAATCAGCCCCAGCATTTT
CASTQKGHGGSNQPQHF
>NA|TRBJ2-5|TRBD2|TRBV7-8
TGTGCCAGCAGCTCACCTCTCGAGCGGGACCCAAGAAAAGAGACCCAGTACTTC
CASSSPLERDPRKETQYF
>NA|TRBJ2-1|NA|TRBV5-1
TGCGCCAGCAGCTTGGTCTCGGGGTCGGTTTCCTACAATGAGCAGTTCTTC
CASSLVSGSVSYNEQFF
>few|TRBJ2-5|NA|TRBV25-1
TGTGCCAGCAGTGAATTGAGCGGACAAGAGACCCAGTACTTC
CASSELSGQETQYF
>once|TRBJ1-2|TRBD1|TRBV5-6
TGTGCCAGCAGTTTTAGATACCAGGGGGCTGGAGGCTACACCTTC
CASSFRYQGAGGYTF
>many|TRBJ2-5|TRBD2|TRBV20-1
TGCAGTGCTCCGCCTAGCGGGAGTAGGAAGACCCAGTACTTC
CSAPPSGSRKTQYF
>many|TRBJ2-7|NA|TRBV10-3
TGTGCCATCAGCGATAGGATGGGCTACGAGCAGTACTTC
CAISDRMGYEQYF
>many|TRBJ2-7|TRBD1|TRBV20-1
TGCAGTGCTGACAGACAGGGGGGTTACTACGAGCAGTACTTC
CSADRQGGYYEQYF
>NA|TRBJ1-2|NA|TRBV29-1
TGCAGCGTTGAAAGGGGGTATGGCTACACCTTC
CSVERGYGYTF
>NA|TRBJ2-1|TRBD2|TRBV6-5
TGTGCCAGCAGTTCCCTAACTAGCGGGAGTGGTCATGAGCAGTTCTTC
CASSSLTSGSGHEQFF